A selection of T cell receptor beta chains follows, all from one sample in a study of memory CD4+ T cells and cytomegalovirus serostatus. Repertoires were generated with immunoSEQ multiplex PCR, while TCRdb's copy carries only in-frame clones and drops some. The repertoire holds 60,000 to 70,000 clones, with approximately 80% as singletons. Sequences were obtained from memory CD4+ T cells from blood. Source of these receptors: an adult in good health and CMV-seropositive. Both conserved end residues are part of each CDR3. A D gene is named only where the DNA matches it firmly. Clone sizes are given selectively: once, few, many, or a class where the clone is expanded.

cdr3_nt cdr3_aa d_call j_call v_call clone_size
TGTGCCAGCAGCCAGGCAGGGGCGGCCGCTTTACAGTATTTT CASSQAGAAALQYF . TRBJ2-3 TRBV5-4 .
TGTGCCAGCACCCCTGGGGCTGGGGGGGCGGCCTATGGCTACACCTTC CASTPGAGGAAYGYTF . TRBJ1-2 TRBV28 .
TGTGCCAGCAGCTTGGAGATGAACACTGAAGCTTTCTTT CASSLEMNTEAFF . TRBJ1-1 TRBV11-3 .
TGTGCCAGCAGCCAACGAATCGGGACTAGTCGAATCTTC CASSQRIGTSRIF TRBD2 TRBJ2-1 TRBV4-2 few
TGTGCCAGTAGTATACTATGGGACAGGGCCGAAGCTTTCTTT CASSILWDRAEAFF TRBD1 TRBJ1-1 TRBV19 .
TGTGCCAGCAGCTTGGATCTCGGGGGCTACACCTTC CASSLDLGGYTF . TRBJ1-2 TRBV5-4 .
TGTGCCAGCAGAGGGGGCAGGGAACATGGCTACACCTTC CASRGGREHGYTF TRBD1 TRBJ1-2 TRBV28 once
TGCGCCAGCCACAAAACCGGGACACAACCTGGCTACACCTTC CASHKTGTQPGYTF . TRBJ1-2 TRBV5-1 .
TGCGCCAGCAGCCACCACGGGACCGAGAACTATGGCTACACCTTC CASSHHGTENYGYTF . TRBJ1-2 TRBV4-1 .
TGTGCCAGCAGGGCTAGCGGGAGTTGGGAGACCCAGTACTTC CASRASGSWETQYF TRBD2 TRBJ2-5 TRBV6-5 .
TGCGCCAGCAGTGAGTCGGAGCAGGAGAAACACGAGCAGTACTTC CASSESEQEKHEQYF . TRBJ2-7 TRBV10-1 .
TGTGCCAGCTCGCCTTTACCCCTGGGCAGGGGCACTGAAGCTTTCTTT CASSPLPLGRGTEAFF . TRBJ1-1 TRBV18 few
TGCGCCAGCAGCCAAGATGTTGGCCAGCAAGAGACCCAGTACTTC CASSQDVGQQETQYF . TRBJ2-5 TRBV4-1 once
TGTGCCAGCAACTTAGACCCAGAAAGTATCACTGAAGCTTTCTTT CASNLDPESITEAFF . TRBJ1-1 TRBV6-6 .
TGTGCCAGCAGTTTACCGGGGGGGCGCAACACTGAAGCTTTCTTT CASSLPGGRNTEAFF . TRBJ1-1 TRBV28 .
TGTGCCAGCACCTGGACAGGGGTCAACTATGGCTACACCTTC CASTWTGVNYGYTF TRBD1 TRBJ1-2 TRBV6-1 .
TGTGCCACCAGCAGGGGGATAGCGGGAGGCCACAATGAGCAGTTCTTC CATSRGIAGGHNEQFF TRBD2 TRBJ2-1 TRBV15 .
TGTGCCAGCAGCTTGGAAGGGGGCGGCCCTGAAGCTTTCTTT CASSLEGGGPEAFF TRBD1 TRBJ1-1 TRBV5-6 few
TGTGCCAGCAGCCCCCTGGACAGCTATGGCTACACCTTC CASSPLDSYGYTF . TRBJ1-2 TRBV7-2 .
TGCAGCGTTGATGTGCTAGCAGAGAATGAGCAGTTCTTC CSVDVLAENEQFF . TRBJ2-1 TRBV29-1 .
TGTGCCAGCAGTACCTCAATAGCGGGAGGGAAATACGAGCAGTACTTC CASSTSIAGGKYEQYF TRBD2 TRBJ2-7 TRBV6-6 .
TGTGCCAGCAGCTTGGCGGGACTCAGATGCGCTGAAGCTTTCTTT CASSLAGLRCAEAFF . TRBJ1-1 TRBV11-3 once
TGTGCCAGCAGTTTCGGGCCTCCCGCGAGGGGGACCCAGTACTTC CASSFGPPARGTQYF . TRBJ2-5 TRBV28 .
TGTGCCAGCAAAGGACTAGCGGGTAACAATGAGCAGTTCTTC CASKGLAGNNEQFF TRBD2 TRBJ2-1 TRBV5-4 .
TGCGCCAGCAGTAGGGACACTGACACCGGGGAGCTGTTTTTT CASSRDTDTGELFF . TRBJ2-2 TRBV5-1 .
TGCGCCAGCAGCTTGAGCCCGAACACTGAAGCTTTCTTT CASSLSPNTEAFF . TRBJ1-1 TRBV5-1 .
TGCGCCAGCAGCTACGACGGACGGGGTAGCACAGATACGCAGTATTTT CASSYDGRGSTDTQYF . TRBJ2-3 TRBV5-1 .
TGTGCCAGCAGTGAAGGTCTCAACACTGAAGCTTTCTTT CASSEGLNTEAFF . TRBJ1-1 TRBV6-1 .
TGTGCCAGCAGTCCCCCGAGGGTCATTCACAATGAGCAGTTCTTC CASSPPRVIHNEQFF . TRBJ2-1 TRBV28 .
TGTGCCAGTAGTCGCAGGGGAGGCGGGGAGCTGTTTTTT CASSRRGGGELFF . TRBJ2-2 TRBV19 few
TGTGCCAGCAGGTGGACTAGCTCCTACGAGCAGTACTTC CASRWTSSYEQYF TRBD2 TRBJ2-7 TRBV6-1 .
TGTGCCAGTGGGAACTATGGCTACACCTTC CASGNYGYTF . TRBJ1-2 TRBV28 .
TGTGCCAGCGAAACCCGCGGGGGAGGGAACACTGAAGCTTTCTTT CASETRGGGNTEAFF . TRBJ1-1 TRBV28 .
TGTGCCAGCAGGGGACTAGCGGGAGGGGCCGGGGAGCTGTTTTTT CASRGLAGGAGELFF TRBD2 TRBJ2-2 TRBV2 few
TGTGCCAGCTCACCACATCTAGAGACCCAGTACTTC CASSPHLETQYF . TRBJ2-5 TRBV18 few
TGTGCCAGCAGCCCCGACCGGGTCGGGGCTTTCTTT CASSPDRVGAFF . TRBJ1-1 TRBV7-8 .
TGTGCCAGCAGCCACCGGGACGGCCGGCACAATGAGCAGTTCTTC CASSHRDGRHNEQFF . TRBJ2-1 TRBV13 once
TGTGCCAGCAGCAAGGGACAGGGGGTCAATGAGCAGTTCTTC CASSKGQGVNEQFF TRBD1 TRBJ2-1 TRBV11-3 .
TGTGCCAGCAGATGGAGTGAGAACACCGGGGAGCTGTTTTTT CASRWSENTGELFF . TRBJ2-2 TRBV11-2 .
TGTGCCAGCAGCCCCGGGCGGCAAGAGACCCAGTACTTC CASSPGRQETQYF . TRBJ2-5 TRBV7-2 .
TGTGCCAGCAGTCCACGGTGGGGGGCGTTCGGGGAGCTGTTTTTT CASSPRWGAFGELFF . TRBJ2-2 TRBV28 .
TGTGCCAGCAGCTCACGACAGGACCTCTACGGCTACACCTTC CASSSRQDLYGYTF . TRBJ1-2 TRBV7-9 once
TGTGCCAGCTCCAAGGACAGGACGTCCGGAAACACCATATATTTT CASSKDRTSGNTIYF TRBD1 TRBJ1-3 TRBV27 .
TGTGCCAGCAGTGCCACCCGACAGGGGAACACTGAAGCTTTCTTT CASSATRQGNTEAFF TRBD1 TRBJ1-1 TRBV2 few
TGTGCCAGCAGCTTAGATCACACTACAGGGAAAGAGCAGTACTTC CASSLDHTTGKEQYF . TRBJ2-7 TRBV11-2 few
TGTGCCAGCAGTTTCCGACTAGCGGGGGCCGGCACAGATACGCAGTATTTT CASSFRLAGAGTDTQYF TRBD2 TRBJ2-3 TRBV27 .